Here is one T cell receptor beta chain with its context. Each CDR3 protein is one row after TCRdb ran MiXCR on the RT-PCR reads. Altogether more than 600,000 distinct CDR3 sequences are present, more than 13% being singletons, with the ten largest covering 3% to 4.5%. The V end lost 2 bases, the J end lost 9 bases, and 1 base lay between the germline ends. Germline V gene data show CDR1 as SGHVS and CDR2 as FQNEAQ. There are 9 residues in the CDR3. The sequence was obtained from a female donor in good health, serving as a healthy control. The gene calls are TRBV7-8 and TRBJ2-5, with unresolved D. The sample taken for sequencing was memory CD4+ T cells from blood. CDR3 protein: CASSLSQYF. CDR3 in DNA: TGTGCCAGCAGCTTATCCCAGTACTTC.